This T cell receptor (beta chain) was identified during a study of blood T cell repertoires in COVID-19. The CDR3 runs to 17 residues. The V and J ends lost 1 base and 6 bases respectively, with 18 bases between them. Germline CDR1 is SGHTA and CDR2 is FQGNSA. The recovered donors of Cohort 3 showed two negative PCRs, clearance, or symptom resolution. Method: immunoSEQ multiplex PCR; TCRdb's copy keeps in-frame clones and lacks some. The table has approximately 200,000 clones, 85% seen once; the top ten hold around 20%. The TCR sequence derives from a man aged 40-49 years who had recovered from COVID-19. V usage is TRBV7-2 and J usage is TRBJ2-2, with a tentative D call TRBD1 (5 bases). Sequenced input: PBMCs or T cells enriched from blood (not recorded which). The CDR3: CASSLGGAVLVSGELFF. CDR3 DNA sequence: TGTGCCAGCAGCTTAGGTGGGGCCGTCCTTGTCTCCGGGGAGCTGTTTTTT. The full variable domain, completed using reference TRBV7-2 and TRBJ2-2, is GAGVSQSPSNKVTEKGKDVELRCDPISGHTALYWYRQSLGQGLEFLIYFQGNSAPDKSGLPSDRFSAERTGGSVSTLTIQRTQQEDSAVYLCASSLGGAVLVSGELFFGEGSRLTVL.